This entry is about one T cell receptor (beta chain). The data were obtained in a study of long-term antiretroviral therapy in people with HIV. V was cut by 0 bases and J by 11 bases, with 16 bases left in between. The CDR3 length is 14 residues. Germline assignment: CDR1 MGHRA and CDR2 YSYEKL. The assay used was immunoSEQ (version v3.0), run at survey level. Produced via immunoSEQ multiplex PCR; TCRdb's table is partial and in-frame only. The sample holds roughly 28,000 clones, 78% seen once. The sequencing here drew on unsorted PBMCs, taken 1.5 years before starting antiretroviral therapy. The chain uses TRBV4-1 and TRBJ1-1; unclear D gene. The receptor was isolated from a man aged 18 to 30 with HIV. CDR3 in DNA: TGCGCCAGCAGCCAAGATCCGGATTCTGCCGAGGCTTTCTTT. It translates to CASSQDPDSAEAFF.